This T cell receptor (beta chain) was captured in a study of T cell responses to AZD1222 COVID-19 vaccine. Comment on this clone: Its target is unknown.

Profiled with immunoSEQ multiplex PCR; TCRdb holds only in-frame clones, not every one. The repertoire holds 130,000 to 150,000 clones, with more than 85% as singletons. This CDR3 has 16 amino acids. With V trimmed by 6 bases and J by 3 bases, 11 bases remained unmatched. Germline V gene lookup returns CDR1 KGHSH and CDR2 LQKENI. Findings and caveats of the study: With two AZD1222 doses given, Spike-specific TCR breadth and depth both rose. The CD4 TCRs associated with vaccination extended across spike and predominated at 160-218 and 743-854. In a largely white British group with more females than males, clonal diversity was possibly underestimated. The number of AZD1222 recipients seropositive at baseline was only five or six.

The TCR was taken from an adult in good health. The sample in question was peripheral blood, obtained on day 0 of AZD1222 vaccination. V gene TRBV18 combines with J gene TRBJ2-5, with 9 positions matching TRBD1. The CDR3 DNA follows: TGTGCCAGCTCGATACAGGGGGCAGGTAGTGAAGAGACCCAGTACTTC. This translates into CASSIQGAGSEETQYF. The whole variable domain, filled in from reference TRBV18 and TRBJ2-5, reads NAGVMQNPRHLVRRRGQEARLRCSPMKGHSHVYWYRQLPEEGLKFMVYLQKENIIDESGMPKERFSAEFPKEGPSILRIQQVVRGDSAAYFCASSIQGAGSEETQYFGPGTRLLVL.